The clone carrying this T cell receptor (beta chain) occurred a few times. One entry per CDR3 protein results from TCRdb running MiXCR on the 5' RACE reads. This table holds 40,000 to 65,000 distinct CDR3 sequences, approximately 14% found once. This record belongs to a study of T cells of healthy individuals. The receptor's source is a human donor in good health.

The CDR3 DNA is TGTGCCAGCAGCTTCCAGGGAAGCAGTGCCTACGAGCAGTACTTC. Amino acids: CASSFQGSSAYEQYF. V is TRBV7-2 and J is TRBJ2-7, with a weak D call TRBD1 (5 bases). The CDR3 sequence is 15 residues long. CDR1 and CDR2 from the germline V gene are SGHTA and FQGNSA. Trimming took off 3 bases at V and 2 bases at J, with 14 bases between the two ends.